This T cell receptor beta chain was identified in a study of blood T cell repertoires in COVID-19. Looking at the study overall: PBMCs, B-cell-depleted T cells, or T cells provided the cDNA or gDNA that made up the material.

Participant-reported clinical history was the basis for cohort assignment. Cohort 3 recovery required two negative PCRs, clearance, or symptom resolution. The CDR3 spans 16 residues. V dropped 1 base and J dropped 6 bases, with 20 bases sitting between them. Per germline, CDR1 SGDLS and CDR2 YYNGEE. In the study's own analysis: Counts of nucleated cells, estimated from reference gene primer amplification, were obtained. Measured with immunoSEQ multiplex PCR; TCRdb has only the in-frame clones, and not every one. V and J calls and clone size are as listed in that table; D and trimming were resolved from the DNA. The table has about 260,000 clones, more than 80% seen once.

The rearrangement joins TRBV9 to TRBJ2-7; no definite D call. The sequenced sample consisted of PBMCs or T cells enriched from blood (not recorded which). The origin of this receptor is a woman between 18 and 29 years old who had recovered from COVID-19. The CDR3 loop reads CASSVSDGPYQAEQYF. The CDR3, as DNA: TGTGCCAGCAGCGTATCCGATGGGCCCTACCAGGCCGAGCAGTACTTC.